This T cell receptor (beta chain) stems from a study of shared clonotypes between healthy human individuals. The overall study: Researchers assigned three CD4 naive, three CD4 memory, two CD8 naive and one CD8 memory plate to each donor.

Researchers ran the assay at a deep level. Generated by immunoSEQ multiplex PCR, the TCRdb table keeps only in-frame clones and is missing some. The sample records almost 700,000 clones, under 95% being singletons. Naive CD8 cells comprised CD45RO-negative, CCR7-positively selected cells, excluding terminally differentiated effector memory CD45RA+ cells. All donors were healthy HIV-negative adults lacking recent acute infections or vaccinations. On this clone: Its antigen is not known.

CDR1 and CDR2 (germline): MNHEY, SVGAGI. The CDR3 spans 13 residues. Trimming shortened V by 6 bases and J by 5 bases, and 11 bases separated the two germline ends. Study-wide findings and caveats: Only blood was sampled; tissue repertoires likely differ.

The sample taken for sequencing was naive CD8+ T cells sorted from blood. The sequence was collected from a man aged 25-40 years in good health. The V and J genes are TRBV6-5 and TRBJ1-5; a weak D match, TRBD1 (5 bases). The CDR3 nucleotides read TGTGCCAGCAGGAACGACAGAGATCAGCCCCAGCATTTT. Residues: CASRNDRDQPQHF.